This entry lists 4 T cell receptor beta chains sequenced from one sample in a study of cytomegalovirus exposure and HLA in healthy donors. Primers included in the PCR were 60 Vbeta and 13 Jbeta primers. The assay was immunoSEQ multiplex PCR, and TCRdb's table has in-frame clones only and misses some. The repertoire holds around 200,000 clones, 70% seen once, with about 2.8% in the top ten. Sequenced input: PBMCs. The source is a man aged 40-49 years in good health and CMV-seropositive.

The rearrangement links TRBV7-2 to TRBJ2-7; tentatively, D is TRBD2 (6 bases). Between the trimmed V and J ends, which lost 5 bases and 10 bases, there was a span of 18 bases. CDR3 length: 13 residues. The germline gives CDR1 SGHTA, CDR2 FQGNSA. The CDR3 protein is CASSPTRGQLQYF. In nucleotides, the CDR3 is TGTGCCAGCAGCCCGACGCGGGGCCAACTACAGTACTTC.

The chain uses TRBV18 and TRBJ2-3; perhaps TRBD1 as D (6 bases). V lost 5 bases and J lost 3, with 18 bases in between. Germline CDR1 KGHSH, CDR2 LQKENI. The CDR3 spans 16 residues. CDR3 amino acids: CASSGTGTRATDTQYF. The DNA of the CDR3 is TGTGCCAGCTCAGGTACCGGGACAAGGGCGACAGATACGCAGTATTTT.

The J gene is TRBJ1-4, the V gene TRBV27; D is perhaps TRBD1 (6 bases). This CDR3 region has 14 residues. Germline assignment: CDR1 MNHEY and CDR2 SMNVEV (reference sequence). V lost 6 bases and J lost 6, with 14 bases in between. CDR3 region: CASSPQRGHEKLFF. DNA of the CDR3: TGTGCCAGCAGCCCCCAGCGGGGGCATGAAAAACTGTTTTTT.

This clone came up a few times. The J gene is TRBJ2-1, the V gene TRBV18; 8 bases agree with TRBD1. The junction had 6 bases not matched to a gene; V was cut back by 2 bases and J by 3 bases. CDR1 and CDR2 (germline): KGHSH, LQKENI. The CDR3 is 16 residues long. For the CDR3, the DNA is TGTGCCAGCTCACCAAGACAGGGGCCACACTACAATGAGCAGTTCTTC. Amino acid sequence: CASSPRQGPHYNEQFF.